This T cell receptor beta chain was observed in a study of T-cell reconstitution after alpha-beta-depleted transplantation in children. This clonotype was seen many times. The CDR3 has 13 residues. Per germline, CDR1 DFQATT and CDR2 SNEGSKA (reference sequence). Trimming stripped 2 bases from V and 7 bases from J, with 9 bases between. Unique molecular identifiers were used to barcode this TCRbeta library. TCRdb used MiXCR to reprocess the PCR reads, holding one entry per CDR3 protein. The sample lists around 600,000 distinct CDR3 sequences; roughly 17% were seen once. Sequenced here: PBMCs from the stem cell graft donor, sampled from the stem cell graft. This rearrangement joins TRBV20-1 to TRBJ1-6, with D unclear. The TCR originated in a human donor who donated a stem cell graft to a child with acute myeloid leukemia. The DNA of the CDR3 is TGCAGTGCTAGAATGGCTGCGAATTCACCCCTCCACTTT. It yields the protein CSARMAANSPLHF.